Below are 31 T cell receptor beta chains sequenced from a single sample in a study of Ad26.COV2.S vaccination and SARS-CoV-2 variants. Method: immunoSEQ multiplex PCR; TCRdb's copy keeps in-frame clones and lacks some. The sample lists over 250,000 clones; approximately 89% were seen once. Specified treatment: approximately 18 received Ad26.COV2.S at low or high dose, single or two shots; about five received placebo; per-sample allocation not given. The investigators took samples on day 63 after the first vaccine or placebo injection. Specimen: peripheral blood, collected in a trial of Ad26.COV2.S vaccine versus placebo. Every receptor here comes from a person between 18 and 65 years old who received the Ad26.COV2.S COVID-19 vaccine or a placebo.

The chain carries TRBV7-2 and TRBJ2-7; 13 bases fit TRBD2. V gave up 5 bases and J gave up 2 bases; unmatched junction bases: 9. Germline loops: CDR1 SGHTA, CDR2 FQGNSA. The CDR3 covers 17 residues. CDR3 sequence: CASSPPGLAGPAYEQYF. The DNA of the CDR3 is TGTGCCAGCAGCCCTCCGGGACTAGCGGGGCCCGCCTACGAGCAGTACTTC.

This clone was seen a handful of times. The genes are TRBV3-1 (or the pseudogene TRBV3-2) and TRBJ2-2; possibly TRBD1 for D (6 bases). Germline CDR1 LGHDT, CDR2 YNNKEL (reference sequence). V lost 5 bases and J 3 bases, leaving 16 bases between the germline ends. This CDR3 is 16 amino acids long. For the CDR3, the DNA is TGTGCCAGCAGCTTCCCCGGGACAAGCTACACCGGGGAGCTGTTTTTT. Translating gives CASSFPGTSYTGELFF.

The genes are TRBV30 and TRBJ1-5; TRBD1 might be the D (5 bases). V lost 3 bases and J 0 bases, leaving 18 bases between the germline ends. Germline lookup yields CDR1 GTSNPN and CDR2 SVGIG (reference sequence). The length of the CDR3 is 17 residues. CDR3 region: CAWSDDGTAYSNQPQHF. The DNA for the CDR3 is TGTGCCTGGAGCGACGACGGGACGGCGTATAGCAATCAGCCCCAGCATTTT.

This clone was counted only a few times. This chain links TRBV5-6 with TRBJ1-5; 7 positions match TRBD1. The germline V gene encodes CDR1 SGHDT and CDR2 YYEEEE. This CDR3 spans 16 amino acids. V gave up 1 base and J gave up 2 bases; unmatched junction bases: 6. The CDR3 DNA is TGTGCCAGCAGCTTGTTAGGGACAGCAGGCAATCAGCCCCAGCATTTT. Translated: CASSLLGTAGNQPQHF.

The genes are TRBV7-3 and TRBJ2-3; TRBD1 or TRBD2 may be the D gene (5 bases each). The germline V gene encodes CDR1 SGHTA and CDR2 FQGTGA. The CDR3 consists of 16 residues. Trimming pared 0 bases from V and 0 bases from J, leaving 10 bases between. CDR3 nucleotide sequence: TGTGCCAGCAGCTTAACCCCGGGGCCTAGCACAGATACGCAGTATTTT. Translation: CASSLTPGPSTDTQYF.

The CDR3 DNA reads as TGCGCCAGCAGCTTGGCAGGGTATTCAGATACGCAGTATTTT. Translated: CASSLAGYSDTQYF. The gene calls are TRBV5-1 and TRBJ2-3; possible D gene TRBD1, 5 bases. The CDR3 is 14 residues long. Germline CDR1 SGHRS, CDR2 YFSETQ. The V end was cut by 0 bases, the J end by 4 bases, with 9 bases between.

The V gene is TRBV5-4, the J gene TRBJ2-5; D uncertain. The CDR3 covers 13 residues. The V gene lost 0 bases and the J gene lost 4 bases, with 7 bases spanning the gap. Germline V gene data show CDR1 as SGHNT and CDR2 as YYREEE (reference sequence). CDR3 loop: CASSLGLRETQYF. The CDR3, as DNA: TGTGCCAGCAGCTTGGGGCTCAGAGAGACCCAGTACTTC.

To note about this clone: Sequence at one end of the junction differs from germline and may be a read error. The chain carries TRBV4-1 and TRBJ1-1; 7 positions match TRBD1. The CDR3 loop spans 15 amino acids. Germline-derived CDR1 and CDR2 are MGHRA and YSYEKL. CDR3 protein: CASSQEDRVNPEAFF. The CDR3 DNA is TGCGCCAGCAGCCAAGAAGACAGGGTGAACCCTGAAGCTTTCTTT.

The V call is TRBV25-1, the J call TRBJ2-5; 9 bases match TRBD1. The CDR3 is 15 residues long. V was pared by 6 bases and J by 4 bases, with 9 bases of the junction left unmatched. Germline CDR1 is MGHDK and CDR2 is SYGVNS. The CDR3 DNA is TGTGCCAGCAGCCCCGTAGACAGGGGGAGAGAGACCCAGTACTTC. This codes for CASSPVDRGRETQYF.

The chain has TRBV20-1 and TRBJ2-7; D possibly corresponds to TRBD2 (6 bases). The germline V gene encodes CDR1 DFQATT and CDR2 SNEGSKA (reference sequence). This CDR3 is 11 amino acids long. V lost 8 bases to trimming and J lost 5 bases, with 13 bases between them. The CDR3 DNA is TGCAGTACGGACGGAGGGGACGAGCAGTACTTC. It yields the protein CSTDGGDEQYF.

The rearrangement links TRBV5-6 to TRBJ2-7; possible D gene TRBD2, 5 bases. Trimming removed 0 bases from V and 10 bases from J, with 11 bases in between. Germline V lookup: CDR1 SGHDT, CDR2 YYEEEE. This CDR3 is built from 12 residues. The CDR3 DNA follows: TGTGCCAGCAGCTTGGCCGAAGACTACCAGTACTTC. It yields the protein CASSLAEDYQYF. Combining the CDR3 with reference TRBV5-6 and TRBJ2-7 gives the whole variable domain DAGVTQSPTHLIKTRGQQVTLRCSPKSGHDTVSWYQQALGQGPQFIFQYYEEEERQRGNFPDRFSGHQFPNYSSELNVNALLLGDSALYLCASSLAEDYQYFGPGTRLTVT.

This clone was counted once. The chain recombines TRBV18 with TRBJ2-7; 8 nucleotides match TRBD1. Germline V CDR1 and CDR2: KGHSH, LQKENI. V lost 4 bases, J lost 0 bases, and 2 bases stayed unmatched. The CDR3 runs to 14 residues. The CDR3 sequence is CASSQGQGSYEQYF. DNA of the CDR3: TGTGCCAGCTCACAAGGACAGGGCTCCTACGAGCAGTACTTC.

The V and J genes are TRBV29-1 and TRBJ1-2; unclear D gene. The CDR3 covers 14 residues. V was shortened by 2 bases and J by 1 base, with 11 bases between the two germline ends. Per the germline V gene, CDR1 is SQVTM and CDR2 is ANQGSEA. The CDR3 loop reads CSVELPGSNYGYTF. The CDR3 nucleotides are TGCAGCGTTGAATTACCAGGTAGTAACTATGGCTACACCTTC.

The rearrangement joins TRBV6-2 or TRBV6-3 to TRBJ2-1, with TRBD2 matching 14 bases. Trimming took 6 bases from V and 6 from J; bases not matched to a gene: 4. Germline-derived CDR1 and CDR2 are MNHEY and SVGEGT. The CDR3 spans 15 residues. The CDR3 DNA is TGTGCCAGCAGCCCCGGGACTAGCGGGAGCAATGAGCAGTTCTTC. It is translated as CASSPGTSGSNEQFF.

The J gene is TRBJ2-3, the V gene TRBV5-1, with 9 bases lining up with TRBD2. Germline V gives CDR1 SGHRS, CDR2 YFSETQ. This CDR3 has 15 amino acids. J lost 6 bases, V lost 4 bases, and 9 bases had no gene match. In nucleotides, the CDR3 is TGCGCCAGCAGCGGGTTAGCGGGAGTAGCTGATACGCAGTATTTT. It specifies CASSGLAGVADTQYF.

J is TRBJ2-1 and V is TRBV5-1; D possibly matches TRBD1 or TRBD2 (5 bases each). The germline CDR1 and CDR2 sequences are SGHRS and YFSETQ. Trimming took 0 bases from V and 1 from J, leaving 11 bases between them. The CDR3 is made up of 16 amino acids. CDR3 coding DNA: TGCGCCAGCAGCTTGGCCTGGGGGACGTCCTACAATGAGCAGTTCTTC. It is translated as CASSLAWGTSYNEQFF.

This rearrangement joins TRBV7-9 to TRBJ2-7; weak D call: TRBD2 (5 bases). The CDR3 has 14 amino acids. The V and J ends lost 2 bases and 0 bases respectively, with 8 bases between them. CDR1 is SEHNR, CDR2 FQNEAQ, per germline (reference sequence). The CDR3 here is CASSLPAGSYEQYF. Here the CDR3 DNA reads TGTGCCAGCAGCTTACCTGCGGGCTCCTACGAGCAGTACTTC. The full variable domain, with the rest looked up from reference TRBV7-9 and TRBJ2-7, is DTGVSQNPRHKITKRGQNVTFRCDPISEHNRLYWYRQTLGQGPEFLTYFQNEAQLEKSRLLSDRFSAERPKGSFSTLEIQRTEQGDSAMYLCASSLPAGSYEQYFGPGTRLTVT.

This rearrangement joins TRBV2 to TRBJ1-1; the D gene is possibly TRBD1 (6 bases). V lost 5 bases, J lost 6 bases, and 22 bases lay in between. Germline lookup yields CDR1 SNHLY and CDR2 FYNNEI. The CDR3 contains 16 residues. As DNA, the CDR3 is TGTGCCAGCAGTTATCTCAGGACAGACCTCAGTGCTGAAGCTTTCTTT. It yields the protein CASSYLRTDLSAEAFF.

The rearrangement uses TRBV3-1 (or the pseudogene TRBV3-2) and TRBJ2-7; D uncertain. With 1 base removed from V and 3 bases from J, the gap between germline ends came to 13 bases. Germline V gene lookup returns CDR1 LGHDT and CDR2 YNNKEL (reference sequence). This CDR3 has 15 amino acids. The CDR3, as DNA: TGTGCCAGCAGCCAAGGCCCCAGCGTGGGCTACGAGCAGTACTTC. It encodes CASSQGPSVGYEQYF.

The chain employs TRBV6-5 and TRBJ1-6; a possible D gene is TRBD1 (6 bases). CDR1 MNHEY and CDR2 SVGAGI come from the germline V gene. Trimming cost V 0 bases and J 11 bases, with 14 bases left between them. The CDR3 spans 15 residues. CDR3 DNA sequence: TGTGCCAGCAGTTACTCCGCGGGGGCACATACACCCCTCCACTTT. This codes for CASSYSAGAHTPLHF.

The chain recombines TRBV19 with TRBJ1-4; D is ambiguous. The CDR3 spans 12 residues. CDR1 and CDR2 from the germline V gene are LNHDA and SQIVND (reference sequence). Trimming took off 5 bases at V and 5 bases at J, with 6 bases between the two ends. DNA of the CDR3: TGTGCCAGTAGTCCTCGGAATGAAAAACTGTTTTTT. Amino acids: CASSPRNEKLFF.

Here the CDR3 DNA reads TGCGCCAGCAGCTCTCAGCTCTATAATGAGTACGAGCAGTACTTC. It yields the protein CASSSQLYNEYEQYF. J is TRBJ2-7 and V is TRBV5-1; D is undetermined. The V end was cut by 3 bases, the J end by 4 bases, with 17 bases between. CDR3 length: 15 amino acids. Looked up from germline, CDR1 is SGHRS and CDR2 is YFSETQ.

The chain is built from TRBV30 and TRBJ2-7, with a weak D call TRBD2 (5 bases). CDR1 GTSNPN and CDR2 SVGIG come from the germline V gene (reference sequence). Trimming took off 4 bases at V and 3 bases at J, with 19 bases between the two ends. The CDR3 consists of 15 residues. CDR3 loop: CAWKFGGLVGYEQYF. In nucleotides, the CDR3 is TGTGCCTGGAAGTTCGGCGGACTGGTAGGCTACGAGCAGTACTTC.

This clone showed up just a few times. The chain couples TRBV5-1 to TRBJ1-1, with D perhaps matching TRBD1 (5 bases). The germline V and J ends were trimmed by 4 bases and 1 base, with 8 bases remaining between them. Germline-derived CDR1 and CDR2 are SGHRS and YFSETQ. The CDR3 totals 13 residues. In nucleotides, the CDR3 is TGCGCCAGCAGCCCACAGGCGAACACTGAAGCTTTCTTT. Amino acid sequence: CASSPQANTEAFF.

The J gene is TRBJ2-7, the V gene TRBV24-1; 9 bases match TRBD1. The length of the CDR3 is 16 residues. CDR1 is KGHDR, CDR2 SFDVKD, per germline. The J segment lost 2 bases and the V segment lost 1 base, leaving 5 bases of the junction unmatched. CDR3 in DNA: TGTGCCACCAGTGATTTCGAGGACAGGGGACCCTACGAGCAGTACTTC. Amino acids: CATSDFEDRGPYEQYF.

The chain is built from TRBV15 and TRBJ1-3; D is ambiguous. The CDR3 is 15 amino acids. Trimming removed 5 bases from V and 4 bases from J, with 15 bases in between. Germline CDR1 and CDR2: LNHNV and YYDKDF (reference sequence). For the CDR3, the DNA is TGTGCCACCAGCCTTGTCCAGAATCTCGGAAACACCATATATTTT. Translation: CATSLVQNLGNTIYF.

The genes are TRBV10-3 and TRBJ2-4; D is unclear. CDR1 is ENHRY and CDR2 is SYGVKD in the germline V gene. V gave up 3 bases and J gave up 4 bases, with 7 bases separating them. This CDR3 region has 13 residues. CDR3 in DNA: TGTGCCATCAGTGACTCGCAGAAAAACATTCAGTACTTC. This codes for CAISDSQKNIQYF.

The J gene is TRBJ1-2, the V gene TRBV10-3; 7 positions match TRBD1. Unmatched junction bases numbered 7, after V lost 7 bases and J lost 2 bases. Germline CDR1 is ENHRY and CDR2 is SYGVKD. CDR3 length: 14 amino acids. The CDR3 DNA follows: TGTGCCATCAACGCCGGACAGGTGAACTATGGCTACACCTTC. This translates into CAINAGQVNYGYTF.

The count of this clone is one. V gene TRBV5-1 combines with J gene TRBJ2-3; 9 bases fit TRBD2. The CDR3 extends over 16 amino acids. V lost 4 bases to trimming and J lost 1 base; unmatched junction nucleotides: 7. CDR1 is SGHRS and CDR2 is YFSETQ in the germline V gene. CDR3 bases: TGCGCCAGCAGCCGCTGGGCTAGCGGGGGCACAGATACGCAGTATTTT. This sequence encodes CASSRWASGGTDTQYF.

The chain combines TRBV12-2 with TRBJ1-2; TRBD1 reflects the table's D call only, with no check against the DNA. TRBV12-2 counts as a pseudogene. This CDR3 region has 16 residues. CDR3 nucleotide sequence: TGTGCAAGTCGCTTACTTTCCCCAGGGTCCCGGGATGGCTACACCTTC. It codes for CASRLLSPGSRDGYTF.

The chain carries TRBV6-1 and TRBJ1-3; D gene uncertain. The CDR3 totals 15 residues. The V end lost 3 bases, the J end lost 0 bases, and 9 bases lay between the germline ends. Germline lookup yields CDR1 MNHNS and CDR2 SASEGT. In DNA form, the CDR3 reads TGTGCCAGCAGTGACAGAACCGGCTCTGGAAACACCATATATTTT. It codes for CASSDRTGSGNTIYF.